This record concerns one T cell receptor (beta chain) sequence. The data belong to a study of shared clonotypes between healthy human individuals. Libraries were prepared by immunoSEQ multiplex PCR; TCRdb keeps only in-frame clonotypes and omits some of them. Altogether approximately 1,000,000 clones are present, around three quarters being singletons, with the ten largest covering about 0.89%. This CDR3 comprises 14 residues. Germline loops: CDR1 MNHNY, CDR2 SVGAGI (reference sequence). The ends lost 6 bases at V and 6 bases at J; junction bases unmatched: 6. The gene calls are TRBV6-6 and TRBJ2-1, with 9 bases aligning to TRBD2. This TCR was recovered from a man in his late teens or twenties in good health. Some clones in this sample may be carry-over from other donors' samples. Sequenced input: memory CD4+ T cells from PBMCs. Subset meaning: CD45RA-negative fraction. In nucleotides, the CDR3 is TGTGCCAGCAGCCCGGTAGCGGGAGTCAATGAGCAGTTCTTC. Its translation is CASSPVAGVNEQFF.